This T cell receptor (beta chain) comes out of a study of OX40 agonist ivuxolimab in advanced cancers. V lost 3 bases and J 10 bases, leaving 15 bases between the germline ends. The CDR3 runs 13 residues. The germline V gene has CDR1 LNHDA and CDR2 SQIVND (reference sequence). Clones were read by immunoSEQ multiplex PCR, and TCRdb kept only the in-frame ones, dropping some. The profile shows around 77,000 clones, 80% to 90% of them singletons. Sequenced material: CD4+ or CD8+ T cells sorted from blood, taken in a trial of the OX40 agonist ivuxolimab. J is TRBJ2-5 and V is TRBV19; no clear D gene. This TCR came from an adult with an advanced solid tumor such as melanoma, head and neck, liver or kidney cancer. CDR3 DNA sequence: TGTGCCAGTAGTATCGCTTTGGCAGAAGGCCAGTACTTC. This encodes CASSIALAEGQYF.